The T cell receptor beta chain under discussion was sequenced for a study of shared clonotypes between healthy human individuals. Study information: For every donor, three CD4 naive, three CD4 memory, two CD8 naive and one CD8 memory plates were used.

Concerning this clone: The antigen is not known.

V was shortened by 4 bases and J by 4 bases, with 11 bases between the two germline ends. The CDR3 runs 13 residues. Germline V gene sequence: CDR1 SQVTM, CDR2 ANQGSEA. TCRdb keeps only in-frame clones here, not all; method: immunoSEQ multiplex PCR. The table has 600,000 or so clones, 85% to 95% seen once. Naive CD8 populations comprised CD45RO-negative cells positively selected for CCR7, excluding terminally differentiated effector memory CD45RA+ cells. Notes on the study in general: Researchers found naive subsets generally carried larger estimated richness than memory subsets.

The specimen was naive CD8+ T cells sorted from blood. The clonotype comes from a woman in her 30s in good health. The gene calls are TRBV29-1 and TRBJ2-1; either TRBD1 or TRBD2 may supply D (5 bases each). In DNA, the CDR3 is TGCAGCGTTGGGGGGACGGGGTACAATGAGCAGTTCTTC. This gives the protein CSVGGTGYNEQFF.